The T cell receptor beta chain described here comes from a study of blood T cell repertoires in COVID-19 (dated by TCRdb to 2020 to 2022). As for the study more broadly: Collaborator samples came from the United States, Italy and Spain and covered acute and convalescent phases of COVID-19. The material from the prospective study consisted of cDNA or gDNA derived from T cells, B-cell-depleted T cells, or PBMCs. Deeply sampled blood TCRbeta repertoires from subjects exposed to, actively infected with, or recovered from COVID-19 were included in the dataset. A freely available public database, intended as a resource for researchers studying the immune response to SARS-CoV-2, is where the repertoires were released. The samples were drawn from two sources: the first 160 participants of the ongoing ImmuneRACE study, and some 1,300 subjects contributed by 6 global collaborators. Nearly every sample came with metadata listing a de-identified subject ID, COVID-19 status, age in years and sex. HLA class I and class II types, where available, came from metadata supplied by the sample provider rather than from assay-based typing. The paper as a whole reports these results and caveats: Clinical and demographic metadata were provided uncurated, with the amount varying by source and participant.

CDR1 SGHKS and CDR2 YYEKEE were looked up in the germline V gene (reference sequence). Including cysteine and phenylalanine, the CDR3 has 15 amino acids. The DNA shown is the 45-base CDR3, in frame from base 1. At the junction V is shortened by 1 base and J by 7 bases, with 15 bases in between. Remarks on this clone: Its antigen is currently not known. No qualities accompany the bases; no much larger clone lies one base away.

The immunoSEQ Assay, a bias-controlled multiplex PCR, was used to amplify TCRbeta CDR3 regions from genomic DNA. In the authors' own workflow: The number of nucleated cells in each sample was estimated by amplification of reference gene primers within the assay. To quantify the absolute abundance of each unique TCRbeta CDR3 rearrangement, sequence reads were collapsed and filtered. For each sample, productive Simpson clonality was calculated as the square root of Simpson's diversity index over productive rearrangements. TCRdb's version of the immuneACCESS table is confined to in-frame rearrangements and falls short of the full clone set. An unresolved V gene accounts for under half of the shortfall where checked; the remainder is of unknown origin. D and trimming were read from the DNA, whereas the V and J calls and clone size are those reported in that table. The sample records over 100,000 clones, approximately 88% of which are singletons. The ten largest clones represent 10% of the sample.

Each collaborating institution followed its own protocols to collect whole blood in K2EDTA tubes. For TCRbeta analysis, collaborators shipped samples as frozen whole blood, isolated PBMCs, or DNA extracted from either of those sample types. The TCR was taken from a man between 45 and 60 years old with acute or convalescent COVID-19. The rearrangement joined TRBV5-5 to TRBJ1-5, with a tentative D gene TRBD1 over 5 matching bases. The sample taken for sequencing was peripheral blood. Read as DNA, the sequence is TGTGCCAGCAGCTTGTCCAGGGTACGTGTCCAGCCCCAGCATTTT. Protein translation: CASSLSRVRVQPQHF. Reference TRBV5-5 and TRBJ1-5 genes cover what lies past the CDR3, so the full variable domain is DAGVTQSPTHLIKTRGQQVTLRCSPISGHKSVSWYQQVLGQGPQFIFQYYEKEERGRGNFPDRFSARQFPNYSSELNVNALLLGDSALYLCASSLSRVRVQPQHFGDGTRLSIL.